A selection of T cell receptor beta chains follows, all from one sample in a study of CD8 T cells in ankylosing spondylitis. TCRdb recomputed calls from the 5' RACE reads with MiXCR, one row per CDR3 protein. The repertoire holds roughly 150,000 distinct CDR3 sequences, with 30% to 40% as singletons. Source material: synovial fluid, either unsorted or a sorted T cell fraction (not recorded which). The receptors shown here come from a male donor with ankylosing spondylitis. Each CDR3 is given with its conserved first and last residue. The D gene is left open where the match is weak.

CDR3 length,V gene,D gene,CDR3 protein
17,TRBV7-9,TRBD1,CASSLLGQGSFNTEAFF
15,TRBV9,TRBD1,CASSPIRDSNYGYTF
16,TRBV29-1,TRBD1,CSVEGGQRQLNYGYTF
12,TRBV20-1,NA,CSARGGNNEQFF
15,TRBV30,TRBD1,CAWSVGTGMNQPQHF
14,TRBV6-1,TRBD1,CASSGTGGDDTQYF
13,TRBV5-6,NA,CASSATRGSPLHF
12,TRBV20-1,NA,CSVAGQIYGYTF
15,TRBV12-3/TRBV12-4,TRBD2,CASSRGLAASNEQFF
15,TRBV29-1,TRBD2,CSLTMSLAGKNEQFF
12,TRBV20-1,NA,CSGENGNQPQHF
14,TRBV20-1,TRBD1,CSANRQGSNQPQHF
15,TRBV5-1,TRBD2,CASSPLPGLAGEQYF
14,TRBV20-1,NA,CSARNGTMNTEAFF
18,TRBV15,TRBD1,CATSRLRQVQGGTDTQYF
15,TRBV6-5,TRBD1,CASSFTGGGITEAFF
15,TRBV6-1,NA,CASSELGRSNQPQHF
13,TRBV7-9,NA,CASTLHTYNEQFF
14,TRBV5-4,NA,CASSLRQDSYEQYF
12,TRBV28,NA,CASGQGNEKLFF